One sample yielded the 5 T cell receptor beta chains listed below, sequenced in a study of cytomegalovirus exposure and HLA in healthy donors. The PCR ran on 60 Vbeta and 13 Jbeta primers. Method: immunoSEQ multiplex PCR; TCRdb's copy keeps in-frame clones and lacks some. This sample has about 120,000 clones, with 74% found just once. The sequenced sample consisted of PBMCs. The receptors shown here come from a human donor in good health.

This chain uses TRBV5-1 with TRBJ2-3; no firm D call. Trimming took 0 bases from V and 4 from J, leaving 15 bases between them. The CDR3 contains 16 residues. Germline CDR1 is SGHRS and CDR2 is YFSETQ. CDR3 DNA: TGCGCCAGCAGCTTGGCAGCCCCGGGTCTGGCAGATACGCAGTATTTT. Residues: CASSLAAPGLADTQYF. The variable domain in full, with the rest retrieved from reference TRBV5-1 and TRBJ2-3, is KAGVTQTPRYLIKTRGQQVTLSCSPISGHRSVSWYQQTPGQGLQFLFEYFSETQRNKGNFPGRFSGRQFSNSRSEMNVSTLELGDSALYLCASSLAAPGLADTQYFGPGTRLTVL.

The chain recombines TRBV13 with TRBJ1-2; tentative D call: TRBD1 (5 bases). V dropped 5 bases and J dropped 4 bases, with 14 bases sitting between them. CDR3 length: 14 residues. The germline CDR1 and CDR2 sequences are PRHDT and FYEKMQ (reference sequence). The DNA for the CDR3 is TGTGCCAGCAGCCTCCAGGGTCGGTCCTATGGCTACACCTTC. This sequence encodes CASSLQGRSYGYTF.

The rearrangement uses TRBV4-1 and TRBJ1-1; the D gene is possibly TRBD1 (6 bases). This CDR3 contains 16 residues. Germline V CDR1 and CDR2: MGHRA, YSYEKL. V shed 6 bases and J shed 3 bases, with 20 bases lying between them. CDR3 in DNA: TGCGCCAGCAGACTAGATAGAACAGGGACACACACTGAAGCTTTCTTT. It codes for CASRLDRTGTHTEAFF.

This chain joins TRBV29-1 and TRBJ2-5; 7 nucleotides agree with TRBD1. Germline assignment: CDR1 SQVTM and CDR2 ANQGSEA. The CDR3 length is 14 residues. The V and J ends lost 7 bases and 2 bases, in that order; junction bases with no gene match: 10. The DNA for the CDR3 is TGCAGCGCCCACCGAGGACAGGTACAAGAGACCCAGTACTTC. Residues: CSAHRGQVQETQYF. Using reference TRBV29-1 and TRBJ2-5 for the parts outside the CDR3, the full variable domain is SAVISQKPSRDICQRGTSLTIQCQVDSQVTMMFWYRQQPGQSLTLIATANQGSEATYESGFVIDKFPISRPNLTFSTLTVSNMSPEDSSIYLCSAHRGQVQETQYFGPGTRLLVL.

This clone was seen only a few times. The chain employs TRBV6-1 and TRBJ1-5; tentative D call: TRBD1 (5 bases). Trimming pared 2 bases from V and 6 bases from J, leaving 11 bases between. Germline V gives CDR1 MNHNS, CDR2 SASEGT. This CDR3 has 14 residues. The CDR3, as DNA: TGTGCCAGCAGTGAAAGGGGTAATCTTCAGCCCCAGCATTTT. Protein: CASSERGNLQPQHF.